This T cell receptor beta chain was recovered during a study of Ad26.COV2.S vaccination and SARS-CoV-2 variants. Study-wide context: Ad26.COV2.S given intramuscularly, once or twice 56 days apart.

Looked up from germline, CDR1 is GTSNPN and CDR2 is SVGIG (reference sequence). CDR3 length: 15 residues. The junction had 11 bases not matched to a gene; V was cut back by 4 bases and J by 4 bases. Measured with immunoSEQ multiplex PCR; TCRdb has only the in-frame clones, and not every one. The data show about 350,000 clones, with less than 90% seen just once and around 6.4% held by the top ten. The treatment here: around 19 received Ad26.COV2.S at low or high dose, single or two shots; about 5 received placebo; per-sample allocation not given. The study sampled participants on day 63 after the first vaccine or placebo injection. This Boston cohort included adults aged 18-55 years. General study findings and limits: Breadth, reportedly substantial, characterized the spike-specific CD8+ and CD4+ T cell responses after vaccination.

A word on this clone: As yet, its antigen is unknown.

The rearrangement uses TRBV30 and TRBJ1-2, with 8 bases matching TRBD1. Sequencing was performed on peripheral blood, taken in a trial of Ad26.COV2.S vaccine versus placebo. This receptor was identified in a person aged 18-65 years who received the Ad26.COV2.S COVID-19 vaccine or a placebo. The CDR3 DNA is TGTGCCTGGAAACCTCAGGGGGCACCATCCTATGGCTACACCTTC. Translation gives CAWKPQGAPSYGYTF.